Described below is a single T cell receptor (beta chain) sequence and its context. This clone has only one observation. The target of this receptor is not known. No base qualities exist here, and no much larger clone lies one base off it. TCRbeta CDR3 regions were amplified from genomic DNA using the immunoSEQ Assay, a bias-controlled multiplex PCR. From the authors' description of their analysis: The number of nucleated cells in each sample was estimated by amplification of reference gene primers within the assay. Sequence reads were collapsed and filtered to measure the absolute abundance of every unique TCRbeta CDR3 rearrangement. Productive Simpson clonality was computed per sample as the square root of Simpson's diversity index over productive rearrangements. The table was pulled from immuneACCESS by TCRdb, which kept in-frame rearrangements only. Such tables lose some clones; where checked, under half of the loss comes from unresolved V genes, and the rest has no known cause. V, J and clone size derive from that table, while D and trimming were established from the DNA sequence. Present in this sample are under 450,000 clones, more than 75% of which were seen just once. The top ten constitute approximately 1.3% of the sample.

The sample is drawn from a study of blood T cell repertoires in COVID-19 (dated by TCRdb to the early 2020s). As for the study more broadly: The collaborator samples originated in the United States, Italy and Spain and spanned the acute and convalescent phases of COVID-19. The repertoires were released in a freely available public database intended as a resource for research on the immune response to SARS-CoV-2. Samples came from the ongoing ImmuneRACE study (first 160 participants) plus 1,254 subjects from 6 global collaborators. Where HLA class I and class II types were available, the types were taken from metadata supplied by the sample provider, not from assay-based typing. Deeply sampled blood TCRbeta repertoires from subjects exposed to, actively infected with, or recovered from COVID-19 were included in the dataset. A de-identified subject ID, COVID-19 status, age in years and sex were almost always included in the sample metadata. The material from the prospective study consisted of cDNA or gDNA derived from T cells, B-cell-depleted T cells, or PBMCs.

Results the study describes overall, beyond this receptor: Clinical and demographic metadata were provided uncurated, with the amount varying by source and participant.

V lost 1 base and J lost 4 bases, and the count of bases not matched to a germline gene is 11. Reading from cysteine to phenylalanine, the CDR3 counts 18 amino acids. Just CDR3 DNA is preserved here, 54 bases in frame from base 1. CDR1 and CDR2, per the germline V gene (reference sequence), are PRHDT and FYEKMQ. In the prospective study, participants were about 18 to 95 years old, resided in approximately 22 geographic areas of the United States, and were enrolled through a virtual design. In the prospective study, cohorts were assigned on the basis of participant-reported clinical history obtained from a screening survey and a study questionnaire. Recovered participants in ImmuneRACE Cohort 3 were defined by two consecutive negative NP/OP PCR tests, clearance by a healthcare professional, or resolution of symptoms. In the prospective study, whole blood, serum and a nasopharyngeal or oropharyngeal swab were collected from each participant by mobile phlebotomists. Over an approximately 2-month period, participants in the prospective study had the option of providing additional blood draws and questionnaires. Prospective study blood samples were shipped either frozen or at room temperature before DNA extraction.

The V gene is TRBV13 and the J gene is TRBJ2-7; 12 middle bases align to TRBD1. This TCR was sampled from a man younger than 40 who had recovered from COVID-19. The sample comprised PBMCs or T cells enriched from blood (not recorded which). The CDR3 here reads CASSLVQSGGQGAYEQYF. The DNA is as follows: TGTGCCAGCAGCTTAGTACAATCGGGGGGACAGGGGGCGTACGAGCAGTACTTC.